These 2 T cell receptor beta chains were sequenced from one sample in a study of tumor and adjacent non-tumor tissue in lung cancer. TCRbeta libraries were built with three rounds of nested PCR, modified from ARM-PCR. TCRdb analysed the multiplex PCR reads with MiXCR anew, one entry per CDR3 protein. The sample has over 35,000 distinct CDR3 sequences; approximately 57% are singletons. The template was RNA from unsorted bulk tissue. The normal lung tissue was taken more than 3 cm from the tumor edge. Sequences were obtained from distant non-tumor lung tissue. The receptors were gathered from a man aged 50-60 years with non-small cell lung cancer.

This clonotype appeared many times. DNA of the CDR3: TGTGCCAGCAGCCAAGAGGGAGGGGACCCCCAGCATTTT. It is translated as CASSQEGGDPQHF. The chain recombines TRBV4-2 with TRBJ1-5; TRBD1 is a possible D gene (5 bases). CDR3 length: 13 residues. Germline loops: CDR1 LGHNA, CDR2 YNFKEQ. V lost 0 bases and J lost 10, with 10 bases in between.

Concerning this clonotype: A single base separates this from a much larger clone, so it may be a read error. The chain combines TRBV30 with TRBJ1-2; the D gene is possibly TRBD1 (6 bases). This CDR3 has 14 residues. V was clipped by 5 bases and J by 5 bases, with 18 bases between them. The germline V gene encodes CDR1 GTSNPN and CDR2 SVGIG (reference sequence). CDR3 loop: CAWSARQERYGYTF. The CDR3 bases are TGTGCCTGGTCAGCCCGACAGGAGAGATATGGCTACACCTTC.